What follows is one T cell receptor (beta chain) and its context. Its matching antigen is unknown. Produced via immunoSEQ multiplex PCR; TCRdb's table is partial and in-frame only. Of about 15,000 clones in the sample, about 93% are singletons; the top ten hold around 9%. The data are from a study of monozygotic twins with cystic fibrosis. In the study overall: Libraries were built from 2.5 to 3.5 micrograms of fragmented DNA using about 16 PCR cycles. The study's findings and limits: Median Simpson clonality of 0.0095 suggested naive T cells predominated. In 13 of 16 pairs, V gene usage was closest to the co-twin's. Monozygotic CF twins shared more identical nucleotide clonotypes than unrelated patients.

This CDR3 contains 15 residues. V was pared by 1 base and J by 2 bases, with 12 bases between. Germline V gene data show CDR1 as SGHDN and CDR2 as FVKESK. The sample was blood. This receptor was taken from a girl aged 2-10 years with cystic fibrosis. The chain recombines TRBV14 with TRBJ2-7; maybe TRBD2 (6 bases). The CDR3 DNA reads TGTGCCAGCAGCCAAGGACCGGGAGACACCTACGAGCAGTACTTC. Its translation: CASSQGPGDTYEQYF.